This T cell receptor beta chain was sequenced during a study of T cells in narcolepsy. Study-wide results and caveats: Healthy controls reportedly lacked the autoreactive clonotypes serially found in patients' blood.

The CDR3 has 13 residues. Looked up from germline, CDR1 is WSHSY and CDR2 is SAAADI. V lost 8 bases and J lost 7, with 18 bases in between. Comments on this clone: Its antigen is unknown.

The data were produced by immunoSEQ multiplex PCR, yet TCRdb's version contains in-frame clones alone and is incomplete. The sample lists about 34,000 clones; 81% were seen once. V is TRBV10-2 and J is TRBJ2-7; D is perhaps TRBD1 or TRBD2 (5 bases each). The specimen was memory (CD45RA-) CD4+ T cells from blood. The receptor was derived from a human donor in good health. CDR3 in DNA: TGCGCCAGCGGGGGACCGGTCGGGATAGAGCAGTACTTC. Translating gives CASGGPVGIEQYF.